Listed here are 19 T cell receptor beta chains from one sample, sequenced in a study of T cell changes during pregnancy in multiple sclerosis. Only in-frame clones appear in the TCRdb table, and some are missing; sequencing was by immunoSEQ multiplex PCR. The sample consists of over 50,000 clones, 70% to 90% of them appearing once. This specimen consisted of CD4+ T cells from peripheral blood mononuclear cells, obtained in the third trimester of pregnancy. The receptor set was obtained from a female donor with multiple sclerosis, enrolled in a pregnancy study.

This chain links TRBV9 with TRBJ2-7; TRBD1 is a possible D gene (5 bases). Trimming shortened V by 0 bases and J by 3 bases, and 13 bases separated the two germline ends. The CDR3 covers 15 residues. In germline, CDR1 is SGDLS, CDR2 YYNGEE. CDR3 sequence reads: CASSVGTSDYYEQYF. CDR3 DNA: TGTGCCAGCAGCGTAGGGACATCGGATTACTACGAGCAGTACTTC.

This chain uses TRBV7-9 with TRBJ2-1, with TRBD2 identical over 7 bases. The CDR3 consists of 14 residues. The trim removed 1 base at V and 6 bases at J, leaving 3 bases unmatched. CDR1 is SEHNR, CDR2 FQNEAQ, per germline (reference sequence). CDR3 coding DNA: TGTGCCAGCAGCTTAGGGGGACTATCCAATGAGCAGTTCTTC. Protein product: CASSLGGLSNEQFF.

The rearrangement joins TRBV10-3 to TRBJ2-7; 10 bases agree with TRBD2. The CDR3 consists of 14 residues. CDR1 ENHRY and CDR2 SYGVKD come from the germline V gene. V lost 5 bases and J lost 7; bases outside the gene matches: 8. Here the CDR3 reads CAISFLAGADEQYF. Here the CDR3 DNA reads TGTGCCATCAGTTTTCTAGCGGGAGCGGATGAGCAGTACTTC.

This chain uses TRBV4-2 with TRBJ2-7, with TRBD1 matching over 9 bases. The V and J ends lost 0 bases and 3 bases, in that order; junction bases with no gene match: 3. Germline V CDR1 and CDR2: LGHNA, YNFKEQ. This CDR3 spans 15 amino acids. Here the CDR3 DNA reads TGTGCCAGCAGCCAAGATTTGACAGGGGGCTACGAGCAGTACTTC. The encoded protein is CASSQDLTGGYEQYF.

The chain employs TRBV29-1 and TRBJ2-7, with 9 bases lining up with TRBD1. CDR1 SQVTM and CDR2 ANQGSEA come from the germline V gene. The CDR3 loop spans 13 amino acids. V gave up 7 bases and J gave up 3 bases; unmatched junction bases: 7. The CDR3 is CSGGGQGSYEQYF. CDR3 in DNA: TGCAGCGGGGGGGGACAGGGAAGCTACGAGCAGTACTTC.

The J gene is TRBJ2-1, the V gene TRBV28; D is perhaps TRBD1 (5 bases). V was clipped by 8 bases and J by 1 base, with 15 bases between them. This CDR3 region has 15 residues. Germline CDR1 MDHEN, CDR2 SYDVKM. CDR3 sequence: CASLPQGSSYNEQFF. The CDR3 DNA reads as TGTGCCAGCCTACCTCAGGGATCGTCCTACAATGAGCAGTTCTTC.

This chain links TRBV29-1 with TRBJ2-5; D might be TRBD2 (7 bases). The CDR3 has 13 residues. In germline, CDR1 is SQVTM, CDR2 ANQGSEA. CDR3 sequence: CGHQRGGQETQYF. The CDR3 nucleotides are TGCGGCCATCAGAGGGGGGGACAAGAGACCCAGTACTTC.

The J gene is TRBJ2-1, the V gene TRBV2; 8 bases align to TRBD2. Trimming cost V 8 bases and J 6 bases; bases outside gene matches: 12. CDR3 length: 15 amino acids. The germline CDR1 and CDR2 sequences are SNHLY and FYNNEI. Written as DNA, the CDR3 is TGTGCCAGCCGAAGGGAGGCGGGAGGAACCAATGAGCAGTTCTTC. Its translation is CASRREAGGTNEQFF.

The rearrangement uses TRBV4-2 and TRBJ2-3; 9 bases agree with TRBD2. Trimming removed 0 bases from V and 3 bases from J; junction bases left unmatched: 4. In germline, CDR1 is LGHNA, CDR2 YNFKEQ. The CDR3 runs 16 residues. The CDR3 DNA follows: TGTGCCAGCAGCCAAGAAGGCGGGGGGGCGACAGATACGCAGTATTTT. Translated: CASSQEGGGATDTQYF.

The gene calls are TRBV19 and TRBJ1-1; a weak D match, TRBD1 (5 bases). Germline loops: CDR1 LNHDA, CDR2 SQIVND (reference sequence). CDR3 size: 13 residues. Deletions cut 9 bases from V and 3 bases from J, with 14 bases between. The CDR3 DNA follows: TGTGCCAGCAATGTTGCGACAGACACTGAAGCTTTCTTT. Its translation: CASNVATDTEAFF.

The rearrangement uses TRBV23-1 and TRBJ2-7; 11 positions match TRBD1. TRBV23-1 is reported as an ORF; its role is uncertain. The CDR3 is 19 amino acids. Trimming at V came to 8 bases and at J to 5 bases, leaving 23 bases not matched to a gene. The CDR3 coding sequence is TGCGCCAGCGGAACTACTGAGGGACAGGGGGGCGGCAAGGACCACGAGCAGTACTTC. Its translation: CASGTTEGQGGGKDHEQYF.

The chain carries TRBV5-1 and TRBJ1-1; D remains unclear. The V end lost 0 bases, the J end lost 1 base, and 7 bases lay between the germline ends. Per germline, CDR1 SGHRS and CDR2 YFSETQ. CDR3 length: 14 residues. CDR3 nucleotide sequence: TGCGCCAGCAGCTTGGATGGCTCGAACACTGAAGCTTTCTTT. Protein product: CASSLDGSNTEAFF.

This rearrangement joins TRBV30 to TRBJ1-2; the D gene is possibly TRBD1 (6 bases). The CDR3 totals 11 residues. Germline V gene lookup returns CDR1 GTSNPN and CDR2 SVGIG (reference sequence). The ends were cut back, 0 bases at V and 14 bases at J, with 13 bases in the middle. CDR3 nucleotides: TGTGCCTGGAGTGTTGGGGGCGTCAAAACCTTC. It is translated as CAWSVGGVKTF.

Turning to this clone: This sample also contains other DNA sequences that code for the same CDR3. The chain has TRBV9 and TRBJ1-6; TRBD1 matches 8 bases. The ends lost 4 bases at V and 6 bases at J; junction bases unmatched: 6. Per germline, CDR1 SGDLS and CDR2 YYNGEE. This CDR3 comprises 15 residues. In DNA form, the CDR3 reads TGTGCCAGCAGCATCCGGACAGGGACTAATTCACCCCTCCACTTT. Its translation is CASSIRTGTNSPLHF. Complete variable domain (other parts from reference TRBV9 and TRBJ1-6): DSGVTQTPKHLITATGQRVTLRCSPRSGDLSVYWYQQSLDQGLQFLIQYYNGEERAKGNILERFSAQQFPDLHSELNLSSLELGDSALYFCASSIRTGTNSPLHFGNGTRLTVT.

The chain carries TRBV18 and TRBJ2-2; 10 bases are shared with TRBD2. The junction had 15 bases not matched to a gene; V was cut back by 6 bases and J by 5 bases. This CDR3 has 18 amino acids. The germline CDR1 and CDR2 sequences are KGHSH and LQKENI. The CDR3 nucleotides are TGTGCCAGCTCGTCCCAAGAGTCGGGACTAGCGACAACCGGGGAGCTGTTTTTT. Its protein product is CASSSQESGLATTGELFF. The full variable domain, rest sourced from reference TRBV18 and TRBJ2-2, is NAGVMQNPRHLVRRRGQEARLRCSPMKGHSHVYWYRQLPEEGLKFMVYLQKENIIDESGMPKERFSAEFPKEGPSILRIQQVVRGDSAAYFCASSSQESGLATTGELFFGEGSRLTVL.

The chain joins TRBV29-1 to TRBJ1-2; 8 bases are a match to TRBD1. CDR1 is SQVTM and CDR2 is ANQGSEA in the germline V gene. Unmatched junction bases numbered 11, after V lost 7 bases and J lost 7 bases. The CDR3 runs to 13 residues. CDR3 sequence (DNA): TGCAGCGCCGGCGAGCAGGGGGCTAGTGGCTACACCTTC. It yields the protein CSAGEQGASGYTF. The entire variable domain, with the rest obtained from reference TRBV29-1 and TRBJ1-2, is as follows: SAVISQKPSRDICQRGTSLTIQCQVDSQVTMMFWYRQQPGQSLTLIATANQGSEATYESGFVIDKFPISRPNLTFSTLTVSNMSPEDSSIYLCSAGEQGASGYTFGSGTRLTVV.

The genes are TRBV2 and TRBJ2-6, with 11 bases identical to TRBD1. CDR1 and CDR2 (germline): SNHLY, FYNNEI. CDR3 size: 14 residues. CDR3 nucleotide sequence: TGTGCAGGACAGGGGGCTTCTGGGGCCAACGTCCTGACTTTC. Its translation is CAGQGASGANVLTF.

The chain couples TRBV11-2 to TRBJ2-3, with TRBD2 identical over 8 bases. The germline CDR1 and CDR2 sequences are SGHAT and FQNNGV. Germline trimming cut 1 base from V and 5 bases from J; bases unmatched to any gene: 14. The CDR3 sequence is 18 residues long. The CDR3 DNA reads as TGTGCCAGCAGCTTAGTCCCCCTAAGCGGGAGTACAAAAGATACGCAGTATTTT. Translated, it gives CASSLVPLSGSTKDTQYF.

The chain joins TRBV6-6 to TRBJ2-6, with 10 nucleotides matching TRBD1. The CDR3 spans 16 residues. J was trimmed by 2 bases and V by 7 bases; bases with no gene match: 5. In germline, CDR1 is MNHNY, CDR2 SVGAGI (reference sequence). CDR3 sequence (DNA): TGTGCCAGCACTCGCGGGACAGGGGCTGGGGCCAACGTCCTGACTTTC. It encodes CASTRGTGAGANVLTF.